Shown below are 18 T cell receptor beta chains from a single sample sequenced in a study of Graves' ophthalmopathy and Graves' hyperthyroidism. Amplification of TCR beta CDR3 regions used RNA transcripts. The workflow started with a first-round RT-PCR run with HTBI primers and then moved on to a second-round multiplex PCR. Via MiXCR, TCRdb re-called the multiplex PCR reads, giving one row per CDR3 protein. The sample consists of more than 300,000 distinct CDR3 sequences, about 15% of them appearing once. The sequenced material came from peripheral blood. The source is an adult woman with stable Graves' hyperthyroidism.

The sample holds many counts of this clonotype. The rearrangement joins TRBV29-1 to TRBJ1-5; 8 nucleotides align to TRBD1. This CDR3 has 13 residues. CDR1 SQVTM and CDR2 ANQGSEA come from the germline V gene. Trimming took 6 bases from V and 9 from J; bases not matched to a gene: 10. DNA of the CDR3: TGCAGCGTCATCCTTGGACAGGGTGCGCCCCAGCATTTT. Its translation is CSVILGQGAPQHF.

This clonotype was detected ten times or more. The chain couples TRBV27 to TRBJ2-2; maybe TRBD2 (6 bases). The CDR3 is made up of 18 amino acids. CDR1 and CDR2 (germline): MNHEY, SMNVEV (reference sequence). V lost 1 base, J lost 4 bases, and 19 bases lay in between. CDR3 nucleotide sequence: TGTGCCAGCAGTTTATGGGCGGGACCTGGGGTAGGCACCGGGGAGCTGTTTTTT. This encodes CASSLWAGPGVGTGELFF.

The table lists this clonotype with many counts. This sequence joins TRBV7-3 and TRBJ1-1; D is perhaps TRBD1 (6 bases). CDR3 size: 13 residues. V shed 5 bases and J shed 8 bases, with 15 bases lying between them. The germline CDR1 and CDR2 sequences are SGHTA and FQGTGA. The CDR3 protein is CASSPTGGAEAFF. The CDR3 DNA is TGTGCCAGCAGCCCAACGGGGGGCGCCGAAGCTTTCTTT.

In this sample, this clonotype turned up many times. The chain recombines TRBV19 with TRBJ2-4; D may be TRBD2 (5 bases). Trimming removed 3 bases at V and 8 bases at J, with 14 bases between. Germline CDR1 is LNHDA and CDR2 is SQIVND (reference sequence). The CDR3 sequence is 14 residues long. The CDR3 here is CASSIRGMRDIQYF. In DNA, the CDR3 is TGTGCCAGTAGTATCCGGGGTATGCGGGACATTCAGTACTTC.

This clonotype came up a few times. The rearrangement links TRBV29-1 to TRBJ1-3; weak D call: TRBD1 (5 bases). Germline-derived CDR1 and CDR2 are SQVTM and ANQGSEA. The CDR3 is 12 residues long. The V gene lost 6 bases and the J gene lost 6 bases, with 12 bases spanning the gap. CDR3 sequence reads: CSVADSANTIYF. CDR3 bases: TGCAGCGTAGCAGACAGCGCAAACACCATATATTTT.

This clonotype has a count of ten or more. This sequence joins TRBV6-2 or TRBV6-3 and TRBJ1-2; no reliable D call. Germline CDR1 and CDR2: MNHEY and SVGEGT. Trimming took off 7 bases at V and 7 bases at J, with 19 bases between the two ends. The CDR3 extends over 14 amino acids. As DNA, the CDR3 is TGTGCCAGCATACCCAGAACGGGTTACGCTGGCTACACCTTC. Its translation is CASIPRTGYAGYTF.

This clonotype was recorded at least ten times. The V call is TRBV28, the J call TRBJ1-2; 7 bases match TRBD1. V shed 3 bases and J 4 bases; nucleotides not matched to a gene: 2. CDR3 length: 13 residues. Per the germline V gene, CDR1 is MDHEN and CDR2 is SYDVKM. The CDR3 DNA reads TGTGCCAGCAGTTTTTCAGGGGGCTATGGCTACACCTTC. This gives the protein CASSFSGGYGYTF.

About this clonotype: At one of its ends the junction is not consistent with the germline gene, which may arise from a read error. The rearrangement uses TRBV6-5 and TRBJ2-7, with D unresolved. CDR1 is MNHEY, CDR2 SVGAGI, per germline. This CDR3 has 14 residues. The CDR3, as DNA: TGTGCCAGCAGTTACTCGATAGAATCCTACGATCAGTACTTC. It yields the protein CASSYSIESYDQYF.

This clonotype occurred many times. V gene TRBV20-1 combines with J gene TRBJ2-7; TRBD2 aligns across 11 bases. Germline CDR1 DFQATT, CDR2 SNEGSKA (reference sequence). The CDR3 runs 14 residues. V dropped 4 bases and J dropped 1; count of bases not matched to a gene: 3. DNA for the CDR3: TGCAGTGCTACGGGACTAGCGGATTCCTACGAGCAGTACTTC. Its translation: CSATGLADSYEQYF.

This clonotype was recorded many times. The gene calls are TRBV19 and TRBJ2-7; no firm D call. Germline CDR1 LNHDA, CDR2 SQIVND (reference sequence). This CDR3 spans 15 amino acids. The V gene lost 3 bases and the J gene lost 3 bases, with 15 bases spanning the gap. CDR3 sequence reads: CASSIAAMMGYEQYF. The CDR3 DNA follows: TGTGCCAGTAGTATTGCCGCAATGATGGGCTACGAGCAGTACTTC.

Points on this clonotype: A much larger clone sits a single nucleotide away, making a read error possible. The chain couples TRBV29-1 to TRBJ2-7, with D perhaps given as TRBD1 or TRBD2 (7 bases each). The germline gives CDR1 SQVTM, CDR2 ANQGSEA. V was clipped by 7 bases and J by 7 bases, with 17 bases between them. This CDR3 comprises 12 residues. The CDR3, as DNA: TGCAGCGCTGGACAGGTCGGGGGGGAGCAGTACTTC. Translated, it gives CSAGQVGGEQYF.

The gene calls are TRBV12-3 or TRBV12-4 and TRBJ2-2, with D hard to call. The CDR3 is 12 residues long. Trimming took 9 bases from V and 7 from J, leaving 12 bases between them. The CDR3 DNA is TGTGCCAGTTCCTCCGGGCGCGGGGAGCTGTTTTTT. Translated: CASSSGRGELFF.

This clonotype appeared many times. V usage is TRBV28 and J usage is TRBJ1-1; a weak D match, TRBD1 (6 bases). The CDR3 consists of 13 residues. Germline V gene data show CDR1 as MDHEN and CDR2 as SYDVKM. V was shortened by 8 bases and J by 1 base, with 11 bases between the two germline ends. This CDR3 is CASHAGQNTEAFF. In DNA, the CDR3 is TGTGCCAGCCACGCGGGACAGAACACTGAAGCTTTCTTT.

This clonotype has a count of ten or more. The chain is built from TRBV11-3 and TRBJ2-2; 7 bases line up with TRBD2. CDR1 is SGHNT, CDR2 YENEEA, per germline. This CDR3 has 15 residues. V trimming: 1 base; J trimming: 1 base; junction bases outside the gene matches: 0. The CDR3: CASSLGGGNTGELFF. The CDR3 DNA follows: TGTGCCAGCAGCTTAGGCGGGGGGAACACCGGGGAGCTGTTTTTT. The complete variable domain, with remaining parts taken from reference TRBV11-3 and TRBJ2-2, reads EAGVVQSPRYKIIEKKQPVAFWCNPISGHNTLYWYLQNLGQGPELLIRYENEEAVDDSQLPKDRFSAERLKGVDSTLKIQPAELGDSAVYLCASSLGGGNTGELFFGEGSRLTVL.

Many counts were recorded for this clonotype. V and J are TRBV27 and TRBJ2-7; 10 positions match TRBD1. Unmatched junction bases numbered 9, after V lost 8 bases and J lost 5 bases. This CDR3 comprises 14 residues. Germline V lookup: CDR1 MNHEY, CDR2 SMNVEV (reference sequence). The CDR3 loop reads CASAYLTGGDEQYF. CDR3 DNA: TGTGCCAGCGCGTATTTGACAGGGGGCGACGAGCAGTACTTC.

In its sample, this clonotype was seen many times. This chain uses TRBV7-2 with TRBJ2-2; D is undetermined. V dropped 5 bases and J dropped 4 bases, with 11 bases sitting between them. CDR1 is SGHTA, CDR2 FQGNSA, per germline. This CDR3 has 14 amino acids. CDR3 nucleotides: TGTGCCAGCAGCCTCCCGATCCCCACCGGGGAGCTGTTTTTT. Amino acids: CASSLPIPTGELFF.

This clonotype was picked up many times. This sequence joins TRBV20-1 and TRBJ1-1, with D possibly matching TRBD1 (5 bases). Trimming took 4 bases from V and 4 from J, leaving 16 bases between them. The CDR3 extends over 14 amino acids. Germline CDR1 DFQATT, CDR2 SNEGSKA (reference sequence). This CDR3 reads CSAILAGMGTEAFF. Here the CDR3 DNA reads TGCAGTGCTATATTGGCAGGGATGGGCACTGAAGCTTTCTTT.

This clonotype was seen many times. The gene calls are TRBV19 and TRBJ2-7; 7 nucleotides align to TRBD1. The CDR3 runs 12 residues. V gave up 8 bases and J gave up 2 bases; unmatched junction bases: 3. From germline, CDR1 is LNHDA and CDR2 SQIVND (reference sequence). CDR3 in amino acids: CASGDRAYEQYF. The CDR3 DNA is TGTGCCAGTGGGGACAGAGCCTACGAGCAGTACTTC.